This T cell receptor (beta chain) emerged from a study of blood T cell repertoires in COVID-19. Study background: In each case, the material was cDNA or gDNA derived from T cells, B-cell-depleted T cells, or PBMCs.

Trimming pared 4 bases from V and 5 bases from J, leaving 15 bases between. The CDR3 runs 14 residues. Germline assignment: CDR1 SGDLS and CDR2 YYNGEE. Original processing methods: The authors estimated nucleated cell counts from reference gene primer amplification. Profiled with immunoSEQ multiplex PCR; TCRdb holds only in-frame clones, not every one. V and J calls and clone size are as listed in that table; D and trimming were resolved from the DNA. In the table there are about 30,000 clones, around nine tenths of which are singletons. The chain carries TRBV9 and TRBJ2-5; D is ambiguous. Material for sequencing was peripheral blood. The source of this sequence is a man in his sixties or seventies with active or convalescent COVID-19. The CDR3 reads CASSRTSFQETQYF. CDR3 bases: TGTGCCAGCAGCCGTACGTCATTCCAGGAGACCCAGTACTTC.